This TCR beta chain was sequenced in a study of cytomegalovirus exposure and HLA in healthy donors. This table comes from immunoSEQ multiplex PCR, and its TCRdb copy is limited to in-frame clones, with some not included. Of 250,000 to 400,000 clones in the sample, 88% were seen once. The source is a man between 25 and 39 years old in good health and CMV-seronegative. Source material: PBMCs.

CDR3 nucleotide sequence: TGTGCCAGTAGTATAGCACGGAGGGTAGGTGGCTACACCTTC. Translated: CASSIARRVGGYTF. The J gene is TRBJ1-2, the V gene TRBV19; D not certain. The germline gives CDR1 LNHDA, CDR2 SQIVND (reference sequence). The germline V and J ends were trimmed by 1 base and 7 bases, with 13 bases remaining between them. The CDR3 sequence is 14 residues long. Combining the CDR3 with reference TRBV19 and TRBJ1-2 gives the whole variable domain DGGITQSPKYLFRKEGQNVTLSCEQNLNHDAMYWYRQDPGQGLRLIYYSQIVNDFQKGDIAEGYSVSREKKESFPLTVTSAQKNPTAFYLCASSIARRVGGYTFGSGTRLTVV.